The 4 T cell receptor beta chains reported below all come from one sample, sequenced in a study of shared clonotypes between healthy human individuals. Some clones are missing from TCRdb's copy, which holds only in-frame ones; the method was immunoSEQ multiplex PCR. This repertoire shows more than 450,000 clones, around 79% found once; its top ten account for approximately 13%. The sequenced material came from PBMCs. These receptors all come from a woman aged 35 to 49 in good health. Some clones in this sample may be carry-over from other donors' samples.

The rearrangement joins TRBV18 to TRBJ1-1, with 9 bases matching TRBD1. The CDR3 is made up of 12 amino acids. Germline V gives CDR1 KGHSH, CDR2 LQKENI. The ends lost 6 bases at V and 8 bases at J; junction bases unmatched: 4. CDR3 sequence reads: CASSDGQGEAFF. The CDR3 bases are TGTGCCAGCTCGGATGGACAGGGGGAAGCTTTCTTT.

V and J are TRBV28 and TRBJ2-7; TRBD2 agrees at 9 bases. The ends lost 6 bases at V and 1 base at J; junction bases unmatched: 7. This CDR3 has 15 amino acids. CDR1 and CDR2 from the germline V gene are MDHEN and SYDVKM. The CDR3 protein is CASRGTGLASYEQYF. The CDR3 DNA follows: TGTGCCAGCAGGGGGACCGGACTAGCGTCCTACGAGCAGTACTTC.

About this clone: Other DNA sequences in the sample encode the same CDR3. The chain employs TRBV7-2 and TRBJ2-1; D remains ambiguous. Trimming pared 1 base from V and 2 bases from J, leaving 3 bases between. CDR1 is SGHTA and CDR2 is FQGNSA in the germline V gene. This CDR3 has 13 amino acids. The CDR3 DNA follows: TGTGCCAGCAGCTTAGGCCCCTACAATGAGCAGTTCTTC. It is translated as CASSLGPYNEQFF.

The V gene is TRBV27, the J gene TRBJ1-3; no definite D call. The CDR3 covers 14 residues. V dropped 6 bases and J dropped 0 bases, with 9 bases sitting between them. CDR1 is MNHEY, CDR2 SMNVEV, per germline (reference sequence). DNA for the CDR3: TGTGCCAGCAGCCCAGGTTTCTCTGGAAACACCATATATTTT. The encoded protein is CASSPGFSGNTIYF.